This T cell receptor (beta chain) was identified in a study of shared clonotypes between healthy human individuals. Each CD8 memory set brought CD45RO+ cells together with CCR7-negative CD45RA+ TemRA cells. Losses at the gene ends were 2 bases for V and 12 bases for J; bases not matched to a gene: 4. CDR1 and CDR2 from the germline V gene are MNHEY and SMNVEV (reference sequence). The CDR3 has 12 amino acids. Sequencing used immunoSEQ multiplex PCR; TCRdb keeps in-frame clones, though not all of them. The table shows roughly 300,000 clones, with about nine tenths occurring only once. Material for sequencing was memory CD8+ T cells sorted from blood. Subset here: CD45RO+ cells pooled with CCR7-negative TemRA cells. V usage is TRBV27 and J usage is TRBJ2-1, with 7 positions matching TRBD2. This clonotype originated in a young man in good health. CDR3 DNA: TGTGCCAGCAGTTTACGGGGCGGGGGGCAGTTCTTC. The encoded protein is CASSLRGGGQFF.